Below, 5 T cell receptor beta chains from the same sample are listed, as sequenced in a study of OX40 agonist ivuxolimab in advanced cancers. Data came from immunoSEQ multiplex PCR; TCRdb stores just in-frame clones and leaves some out. This table holds some 11,000 clones, approximately 78% found once. Material: CD4+ or CD8+ T cells sorted from blood, obtained in a trial of the OX40 agonist ivuxolimab. All receptors come from an adult with an advanced solid tumor such as melanoma, head and neck, liver or kidney cancer.

V gene TRBV5-1 combines with J gene TRBJ1-1; D is unresolved. Per germline, CDR1 SGHRS and CDR2 YFSETQ. The CDR3 is 13 residues long. The ends were cut back, 2 bases at V and 6 bases at J, with 11 bases in the middle. The CDR3 reads CASSFLGDAEAFF. The CDR3, as DNA: TGCGCCAGCAGCTTTCTTGGGGATGCTGAAGCTTTCTTT.

This clone was recorded only once. This chain uses TRBV7-8 with TRBJ2-7, with D possibly matching TRBD2 (5 bases). Trimming cost V 1 base and J 7 bases, with 17 bases left between them. The CDR3 spans 15 residues. The germline gives CDR1 SGHVS, CDR2 FQNEAQ. The chain's CDR3 is CASSLETIPVKEQYF. CDR3 DNA: TGTGCCAGCAGCTTAGAGACTATCCCGGTAAAGGAGCAGTACTTC.

The V gene is TRBV7-2, the J gene TRBJ2-1, with TRBD2 matching 9 bases. V lost 0 bases to trimming and J lost 15 bases; unmatched junction nucleotides: 15. The CDR3 has 16 residues. Germline assignment: CDR1 SGHTA and CDR2 FQGNSA. The CDR3 DNA reads TGTGCCAGCAGCTTAGCGCGGGGGAAGAGAGCGGGAGGTCCGTTCTTC. Translating gives CASSLARGKRAGGPFF.

The rearrangement links TRBV13 to TRBJ2-7; D gene ambiguous. Germline values: CDR1 PRHDT, CDR2 FYEKMQ (reference sequence). The CDR3 has 12 residues. Trimming cost V 5 bases and J 2 bases, with 7 bases left between them. The CDR3 protein is CASSPSPYEQYF. The CDR3 DNA sequence: TGTGCCAGCAGCCCCTCTCCCTACGAGCAGTACTTC.

Written as DNA, the CDR3 is TGTGCCAGCAGACTCGGACTAGATCTTAATGAGCAGTTCTTC. As protein: CASRLGLDLNEQFF. J is TRBJ2-1 and V is TRBV6-5; TRBD2 matches 7 bases. Germline loops: CDR1 MNHEY, CDR2 SVGAGI. V gave up 6 bases and J gave up 7 bases; unmatched junction bases: 9. The CDR3 length is 14 residues.